This TCR beta chain was sequenced for a study of response to subunit inactivated influenza vaccine (dated by TCRdb to the late 2010s). As for the study more broadly: The study used deep quantitative T cell receptor repertoire profiling to track responses to a trivalent subunit inactivated influenza vaccine. The investigation overall reported the following: The authors proposed that each seasonal influenza vaccination may bring in only a limited number of new T cells.

This clonotype has more than one count but fewer than ten. The specificity of this receptor is unknown. One base away there is no much larger clone; base qualities are not given. Libraries were constructed by RT-PCR. For sequencing, an Illumina HiSeq 2500 was employed. The public reads were reanalyzed by TCRdb: fastp trimming at Q25, MiXCR alignment, in-frame beta chains only. When rows share a CDR3 protein, they turn into one entry using the most common DNA and genes. A total of 530,000 or so distinct CDR3 sequences appear in this sample, over 25% of them only once. Over 1.5% of the sample goes to the ten largest clones. The sequenced sample was CD4+ T cells sorted from PBMCs, obtained about 5 days after vaccination. The clonotype was recovered from a man between 45 and 60 years old who received an inactivated influenza vaccine. Donor details come from another sample of the same person, matched by shared clones.

The base sequence is TGTGCCAGCAGCCAAGCCGGGACTAGCGGTTACAATGAGCAGTTCTTC. This codes for CASSQAGTSGYNEQFF. The chain is assembled from TRBV3-1 and TRBJ2-1, with 11 bases aligning to TRBD2. Trimming removed 1 base from V and 4 bases from J; the gene matches leave 3 bases unexplained. The germline V gene (reference sequence) supplies CDR1 LGHDT and CDR2 YNNKEL. Inclusive of the bounding cysteine and phenylalanine, the CDR3 is 16 residues long. Here the CDR3 DNA is all that survives: 48 bases in frame from base 1.